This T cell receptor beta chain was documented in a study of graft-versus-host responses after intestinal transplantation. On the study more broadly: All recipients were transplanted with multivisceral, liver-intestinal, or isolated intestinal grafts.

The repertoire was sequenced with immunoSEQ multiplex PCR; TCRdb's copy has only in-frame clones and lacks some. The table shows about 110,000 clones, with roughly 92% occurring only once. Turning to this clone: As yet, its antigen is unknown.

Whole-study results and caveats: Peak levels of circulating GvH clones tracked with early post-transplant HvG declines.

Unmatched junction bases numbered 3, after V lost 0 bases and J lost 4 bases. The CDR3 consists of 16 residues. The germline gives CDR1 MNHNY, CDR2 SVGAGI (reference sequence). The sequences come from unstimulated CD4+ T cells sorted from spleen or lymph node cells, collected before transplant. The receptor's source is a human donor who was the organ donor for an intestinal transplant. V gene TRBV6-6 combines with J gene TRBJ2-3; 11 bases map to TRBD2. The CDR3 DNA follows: TGTGCCAGCAGTTACTCGGCTAGCGGGAGGTCAGATACGCAGTATTTT. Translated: CASSYSASGRSDTQYF.